This TCR beta chain emerged from a study of shared clonotypes between healthy human individuals. The V gene's germline CDR1 is SGHNT and CDR2 YYREEE (reference sequence). The CDR3 covers 11 residues. The V gene lost 9 bases and the J gene lost 4 bases, with 9 bases spanning the gap. Sequencing used immunoSEQ multiplex PCR; TCRdb keeps in-frame clones, though not all of them. The sample includes millions of clones, around 94% seen only once; the top ten take around 0.14%. The receptor was derived from a man younger than 30 in good health. The J gene is TRBJ2-3, the V gene TRBV5-4; D is tentatively TRBD1 or TRBD2 (5 bases each). The source material was naive CD4+ T cells sorted from blood. The subset was: CD45RA+ positively selected. CDR3 residues: CATGAADTQYF. The CDR3 nucleotides are TGTGCCACCGGGGCCGCAGATACGCAGTATTTT.